The clone carrying this TCR beta chain is labeled medium-sized. This entry belongs to a study of OX40 agonist ivuxolimab in advanced cancers. Here immunoSEQ multiplex PCR was the method, and the copy in TCRdb shows in-frame clones only, minus some. The sample has some 55,000 clones, 60% to 80% seen once. This CDR3 contains 14 residues. Per the germline V gene, CDR1 is LNHDA and CDR2 is SQIVND (reference sequence). V gave up 3 bases and J gave up 3 bases, with 11 bases separating them. The sequenced sample was CD4+ or CD8+ T cells sorted from blood, obtained in a trial of the OX40 agonist ivuxolimab. This receptor was taken from an adult with an advanced solid tumor such as melanoma, head and neck, liver or kidney cancer. The J gene is TRBJ1-1, the V gene TRBV19; no clear D. The CDR3 sequence: CASSIAMGYTEAFF. The CDR3 bases are TGTGCCAGTAGTATCGCAATGGGGTACACTGAAGCTTTCTTT.